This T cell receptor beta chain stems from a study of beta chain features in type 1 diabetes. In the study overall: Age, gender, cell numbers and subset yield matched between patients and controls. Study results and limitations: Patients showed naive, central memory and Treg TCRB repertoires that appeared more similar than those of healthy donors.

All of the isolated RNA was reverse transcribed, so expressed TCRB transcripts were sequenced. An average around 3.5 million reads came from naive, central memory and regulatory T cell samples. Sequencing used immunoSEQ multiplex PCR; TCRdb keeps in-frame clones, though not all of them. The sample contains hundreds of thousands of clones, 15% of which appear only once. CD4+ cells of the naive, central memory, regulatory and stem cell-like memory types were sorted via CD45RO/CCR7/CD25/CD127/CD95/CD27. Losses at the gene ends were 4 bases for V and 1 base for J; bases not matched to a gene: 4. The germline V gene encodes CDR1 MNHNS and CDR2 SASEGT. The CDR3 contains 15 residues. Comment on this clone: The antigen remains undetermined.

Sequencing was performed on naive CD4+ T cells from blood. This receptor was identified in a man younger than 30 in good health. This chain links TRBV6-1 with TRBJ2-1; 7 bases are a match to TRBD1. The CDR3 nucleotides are TGTGCCAGCAGTGCGGACAGGCAATCCTACAATGAGCAGTTCTTC. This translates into CASSADRQSYNEQFF.